These 11 T cell receptor beta chains were sequenced from one sample in a study of CD8+ T cells in alopecia areata (dated 2018 in TCRdb). Read against the paper, the sample's treatment or condition label means: oral pan-JAK inhibitor, 5-10 mg twice daily. The library was prepared using the immunoSEQ multiplex PCR assay. For TCR sequencing, RNA was extracted from every sample and reverse transcribed into cDNA to serve as template. TCRdb stores this immuneACCESS table with in-frame sequences only. Part of the clones is absent; in the studies checked, under half of the shortfall reflects unresolved V genes, and no reason is known for the rest. The sample data list 200,000 to 250,000 clones, and approximately 70% of these were observed just once. 1% to 1.5% of the sample goes to the ten largest clones. The source was CD4+ T cells sorted from blood, collected at approximately week 45, from a patient treated with tofacitinib. The receptors here all came from a human donor with alopecia areata.

The rearrangement uses TRBV30 and TRBJ2-7, with 16 nucleotides matching TRBD2. The CDR3 length is 15 residues. Trimming at V came to 4 bases and at J to 7 bases, leaving 7 bases not matched to a gene. Looked up from germline, CDR1 is GTSNPN and CDR2 is SVGIG (reference sequence). This CDR3 reads CAWTQGLAGGDEQYF. CDR3 coding DNA: TGTGCCTGGACCCAGGGACTAGCGGGGGGGGATGAGCAGTACTTC.

The chain joins TRBV28 to TRBJ2-3; D is perhaps TRBD2 (5 bases). This CDR3 is built from 15 residues. The germline gives CDR1 MDHEN, CDR2 SYDVKM. Trimming left V 3 bases short and J 9 bases short, with 19 bases between. CDR3 coding DNA: TGTGCCAGCAGTTTGAGGCCCCCCGAGGGTCGGACGCAGTATTTT. It yields the protein CASSLRPPEGRTQYF.

This clone was detected a few times. The CDR3 bases are TGCAGCGCAGAGGTGACAGGGAACGACGAGCAGTACTTC. Translated, it gives CSAEVTGNDEQYF. This chain joins TRBV29-1 and TRBJ2-7; 7 bases map to TRBD1. Germline CDR1 reads SQVTM; CDR2 reads ANQGSEA. The trim removed 7 bases at V and 5 bases at J, leaving 11 bases unmatched. This CDR3 region has 13 residues.

This rearrangement joins TRBV12-5 to TRBJ1-2; no clear D gene. The CDR3 has 15 residues. The V end lost 0 bases, the J end lost 0 bases, and 8 bases lay between the germline ends. Germline CDR1 and CDR2: LGHNT and FRNRAP. The CDR3 sequence is CASGLVRGTNYGYTF. The CDR3 DNA follows: TGTGCTAGTGGTTTGGTTCGCGGGACTAACTATGGCTACACCTTC.

V is TRBV19 and J is TRBJ2-5; either TRBD1 or TRBD2 may supply D (5 bases each). CDR1 is LNHDA and CDR2 is SQIVND in the germline V gene (reference sequence). The V end was cut by 5 bases, the J end by 2 bases, with 12 bases between. The CDR3 loop spans 14 amino acids. The CDR3 DNA reads TGTGCCAGTAGTGTGGGACGGCGGCAAGAGACCCAGTACTTC. Translation: CASSVGRRQETQYF.

V is TRBV29-1 and J is TRBJ1-2; TRBD1 matches 11 bases. CDR1 SQVTM and CDR2 ANQGSEA come from the germline V gene. The CDR3 runs 14 residues. The ends lost 1 base at V and 6 bases at J; junction bases unmatched: 4. The CDR3 coding sequence is TGCAGCGTTGAAGGCGGACAGGGGGCGAATGGCTACACCTTC. Residues: CSVEGGQGANGYTF.

The V gene is TRBV29-1, the J gene TRBJ2-2; D is uncertain. Trimming took 5 bases from V and 0 from J, leaving 4 bases between them. CDR3 size: 12 residues. Germline CDR1 reads SQVTM; CDR2 reads ANQGSEA. CDR3: CSVKANTGELFF. For the CDR3, the DNA is TGCAGCGTTAAAGCGAACACCGGGGAGCTGTTTTTT.

The chain links TRBV7-8 to TRBJ2-7; 7 positions match TRBD1. Germline lookup yields CDR1 SGHVS and CDR2 FQNEAQ. The junction had 14 bases not matched to a gene; V was cut back by 6 bases and J by 3 bases. The CDR3 contains 16 residues. The CDR3 nucleotides read TGTGCCAGCAGTTACCATAGGGGACAGAGCGACTACGAGCAGTACTTC. Translated, it gives CASSYHRGQSDYEQYF.

This rearrangement joins TRBV18 to TRBJ2-5; weak D call: TRBD1 (6 bases). The V gene lost 3 bases and the J gene lost 5 bases, with 16 bases spanning the gap. Germline CDR1 KGHSH, CDR2 LQKENI. The CDR3 sequence is 15 residues long. CDR3 nucleotides: TGTGCCAGCTCACCTATGACAGGTGGACCGGAGACCCAGTACTTC. Translation gives CASSPMTGGPETQYF.

The rearrangement uses TRBV27 and TRBJ2-7, with 8 bases matching TRBD1. The ends lost 2 bases at V and 6 bases at J; junction bases unmatched: 3. The CDR3 extends over 13 amino acids. Germline V gives CDR1 MNHEY, CDR2 SMNVEV (reference sequence). This chain's CDR3 is CASSLQGASEQYF. Here the CDR3 DNA reads TGTGCCAGCAGTTTACAGGGGGCCTCCGAGCAGTACTTC.

This sequence joins TRBV4-3 and TRBJ2-1, with D perhaps matching TRBD1 (5 bases). Looked up from germline, CDR1 is LGHNA and CDR2 is YSLEER. V was clipped by 4 bases and J by 4 bases, with 20 bases between them. The CDR3 has 17 amino acids. The CDR3 DNA reads as TGCGCCAGCAGCCTTTGGTTTAAAGGGGCGCAGTACAATGAGCAGTTCTTC. The encoded protein is CASSLWFKGAQYNEQFF.